One T cell receptor (beta chain) is described in this entry. The sample comes from a study of shared clonotypes between healthy human individuals. The method was immunoSEQ multiplex PCR; TCRdb's version includes in-frame clones alone and lacks a portion of them. The data contain 2,100,000 or so clones, around 95% of them seen just once; the ten biggest clones take up less than 0.15%. Germline loops: CDR1 MNHNS, CDR2 SASEGT. V shed 5 bases and J 10 bases; nucleotides not matched to a gene: 13. There are 15 residues in the CDR3. The sequence was collected from a man younger than 35 in good health. The source material was naive CD4+ T cells sorted from blood. The sample's subset: CD45RA+ positively selected. The chain uses TRBV6-1 and TRBJ1-1, with TRBD1 matching 10 bases. In DNA, the CDR3 is TGTGCCAGCAGTAACAACCCTGGGACAGGGGAGGCAGCTTTCTTT. Its translation is CASSNNPGTGEAAFF.